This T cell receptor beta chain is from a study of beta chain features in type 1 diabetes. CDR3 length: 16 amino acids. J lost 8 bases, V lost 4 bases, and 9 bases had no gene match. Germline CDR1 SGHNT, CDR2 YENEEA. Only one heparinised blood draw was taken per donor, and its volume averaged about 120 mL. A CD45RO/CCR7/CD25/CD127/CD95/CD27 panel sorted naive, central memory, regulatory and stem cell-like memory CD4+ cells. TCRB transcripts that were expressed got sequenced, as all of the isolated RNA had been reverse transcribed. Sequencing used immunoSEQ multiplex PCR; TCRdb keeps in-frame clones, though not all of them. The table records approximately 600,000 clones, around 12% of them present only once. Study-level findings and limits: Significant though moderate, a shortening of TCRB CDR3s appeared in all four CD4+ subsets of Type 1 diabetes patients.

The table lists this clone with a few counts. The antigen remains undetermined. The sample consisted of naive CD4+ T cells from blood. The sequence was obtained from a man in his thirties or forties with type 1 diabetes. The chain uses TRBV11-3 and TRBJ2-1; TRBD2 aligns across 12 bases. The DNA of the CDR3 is TGTGCCAGCAGCTCTGGACTAGCGGGGCTATCTCATGAGCAGTTCTTC. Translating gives CASSSGLAGLSHEQFF.